This entry concerns a single T cell receptor (beta chain). Its antigen remains unknown. Germline loops: CDR1 SGDLS, CDR2 YYNGEE. V gave up 5 bases and J gave up 4 bases, with 9 bases separating them. This CDR3 has 12 residues. Sequencing was performed with immunoSEQ multiplex PCR; in TCRdb, only in-frame clones are kept and a portion is missing. Altogether 100,000 or so clones are present, approximately 90% being singletons, with the ten largest covering 0.15% to 0.2%. The data derive from a study of graft-versus-host responses after intestinal transplantation. Overall study context: Recipients across the board were started on anti-thymocyte globulin induction, then kept on tacrolimus and steroids for two to three years. General study results and limits: Detected in recipient marrow were GvH clones, some of which were first observed in ileum or blood.

The material was unstimulated CD4+ T cells sorted from spleen or lymph node cells, obtained before intestinal transplant. This receptor was identified in a human donor who received an intestinal transplant. The V and J genes are TRBV9 and TRBJ1-2, with TRBD1 as a possible D gene (6 bases). The CDR3 DNA sequence: TGTGCCAGCAGTACAGGGATCTATGGCTACACCTTC. Its protein product is CASSTGIYGYTF.